This TCR beta chain originates from a study of cytomegalovirus exposure and HLA in healthy donors. CDR3 length: 14 amino acids. Germline loops: CDR1 SNHLY, CDR2 FYNNEI. V was clipped by 4 bases and J by 0 bases, with 7 bases between them. Points from the study as a whole: A later analysis appeared to link common viral pathogens to several of the most significant clusters.

With regard to this clone: Its antigen is not identified.

Primers included in the PCR were 60 Vbeta and 13 Jbeta primers. Using immunoSEQ multiplex PCR, the repertoire was profiled, and TCRdb retains in-frame clones only, with some absent. Of just over 200,000 clones listed, roughly four fifths are singletons. This chain links TRBV2 with TRBJ1-5; TRBD1 is a possible D gene (5 bases). This TCR was recovered from a middle-aged woman in good health and CMV-seronegative. Sequencing was carried out using PBMCs. The CDR3 region is CASSGTYSNQPQHF. DNA of the CDR3: TGTGCCAGCAGTGGGACATATAGCAATCAGCCCCAGCATTTT. The entire variable domain, with the rest obtained from reference TRBV2 and TRBJ1-5, is as follows: EPEVTQTPSHQVTQMGQEVILRCVPISNHLYFYWYRQILGQKVEFLVSFYNNEISEKSEIFDDQFSVERPDGSNFTLKIRSTKLEDSAMYFCASSGTYSNQPQHFGDGTRLSIL.